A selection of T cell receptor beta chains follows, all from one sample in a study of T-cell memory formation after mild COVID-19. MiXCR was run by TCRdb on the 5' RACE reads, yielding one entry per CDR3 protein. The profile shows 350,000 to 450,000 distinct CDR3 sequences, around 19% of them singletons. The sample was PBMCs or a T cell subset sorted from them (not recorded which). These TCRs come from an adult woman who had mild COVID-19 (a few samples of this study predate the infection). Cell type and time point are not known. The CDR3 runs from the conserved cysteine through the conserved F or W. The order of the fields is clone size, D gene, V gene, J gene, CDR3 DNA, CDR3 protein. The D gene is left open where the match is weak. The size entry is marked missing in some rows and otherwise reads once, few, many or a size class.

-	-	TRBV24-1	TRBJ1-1	TGTGCCACCAGGGGCTCGCATAACACTGAAGCTTTCTTT	CATRGSHNTEAFF
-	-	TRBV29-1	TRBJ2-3	TGCAGCGTTGAAGGGCGGACGACTAGCACAGATACGCAGTATTTT	CSVEGRTTSTDTQYF
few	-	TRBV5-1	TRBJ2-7	TGCGCCAGCAGCTTGGGGGGGGGCGTGGACGAGCAGTACTTC	CASSLGGGVDEQYF
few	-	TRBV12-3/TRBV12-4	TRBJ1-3	TGTGCCAGCAGCACTCAGGGAAACACCATATATTTT	CASSTQGNTIYF
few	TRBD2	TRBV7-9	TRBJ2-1	TGTGCCAGCAGCCGTCAACCCGAGATCGGCGGGAGCTGGGAGCAGTTCTTC	CASSRQPEIGGSWEQFF
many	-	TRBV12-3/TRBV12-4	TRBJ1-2	-	CASSLVGTGSTF
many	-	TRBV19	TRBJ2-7	TGTGCCAGTAGTGTTCCGCTAGCGACCTTGGTTGAGCAGTACTTC	CASSVPLATLVEQYF
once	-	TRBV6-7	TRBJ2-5	TGTGCCGGTAGACAGGCCAACCAAGAGACCCAGTACTTC	CAGRQANQETQYF
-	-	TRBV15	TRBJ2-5	TGTGCCACCAGCAGTCCCGGGAACCTCCAAGAGACCCAGTACTTC	CATSSPGNLQETQYF
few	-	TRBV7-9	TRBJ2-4	TGTGCCAGCAGCTTCGGCGGGACAGAGAGGTACTTC	CASSFGGTERYF
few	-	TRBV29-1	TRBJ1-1	TGCAGCGTTGTAAATCAGGGGACTGAAGCTTTCTTT	CSVVNQGTEAFF
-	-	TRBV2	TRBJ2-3	TGTGCCAGCAGTGAGGCAGGGCCGGCAGATACGCAGTATTTT	CASSEAGPADTQYF
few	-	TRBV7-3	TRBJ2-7	TGTGCCAGCAGCTTGACACGGGAGTCGGGGGAGCAGTACTTC	CASSLTRESGEQYF
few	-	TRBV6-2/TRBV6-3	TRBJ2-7	TGTGCCAGCAGTTACCCGTCTATCGAGCAGTACTTC	CASSYPSIEQYF
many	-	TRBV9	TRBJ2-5	TGTGCCAGCAGCCCCCATGTTGCCCAAGAGACCCAGTACTTC	CASSPHVAQETQYF
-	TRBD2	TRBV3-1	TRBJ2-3	TGTGCCAGCAGCTTAGCGGGAGAGAGTGATACGCAGTATTTT	CASSLAGESDTQYF
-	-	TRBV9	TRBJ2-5	TGTGCCAGCAGCGTAGTCGAAGGGGTGACCCAGTACTTC	CASSVVEGVTQYF
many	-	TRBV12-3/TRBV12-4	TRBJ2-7	TGTGCCAGCAGTTTATGGGGTACAGGAAACTACGAGCAGTACTTC	CASSLWGTGNYEQYF
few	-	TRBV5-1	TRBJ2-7	TGCGCCAGCGGCTACACGTCACTAACCTACGAGCAGTACTTC	CASGYTSLTYEQYF
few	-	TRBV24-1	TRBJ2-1	TGTGCCACCAGTGATTTCCCACTCCCCAATGAGCAGTTCTTC	CATSDFPLPNEQFF
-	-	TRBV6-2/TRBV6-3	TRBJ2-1	TGTGCCAGCAAGTTGAGAGACTACACTAACAATGAGCAGTTCTTC	CASKLRDYTNNEQFF
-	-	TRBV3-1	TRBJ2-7	TGTGCCAGCAGCCGGGGCCACCTAAGGAGCGAGCAGTACTTC	CASSRGHLRSEQYF
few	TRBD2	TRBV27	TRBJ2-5	TGTGCCAGCAGTTTTCTAGCGGGAGATGAGACCCAGTACTTC	CASSFLAGDETQYF
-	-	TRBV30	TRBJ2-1	TGTGCCTGGAGTGGCGGGGCCCCGAGCTCCTACAATGAGCAGTTCTTC	CAWSGGAPSSYNEQFF
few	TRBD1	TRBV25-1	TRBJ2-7	TGTGCCAGCAGTGTCGGGACAGGAGGATACGAGCAGTACTTC	CASSVGTGGYEQYF
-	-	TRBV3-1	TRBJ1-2	TGTGCCAGCCAGGGGCGGAACTATGGCTACACCTTC	CASQGRNYGYTF
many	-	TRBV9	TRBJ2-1	TGTGCCAGCAGTCCTTTGTCGGCTAGCTCGTACAATGAGCAGTTCTTC	CASSPLSASSYNEQFF
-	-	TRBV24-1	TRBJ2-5	TGTGCCACCGGTACGTCAGGGGAGAGGCAAGAGACCCAGTACTTC	CATGTSGERQETQYF
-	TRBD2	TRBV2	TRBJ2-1	TGTGCCAGCAGCCCCGGGACTAGCGAGTACAATGAGCAGTTCTTC	CASSPGTSEYNEQFF
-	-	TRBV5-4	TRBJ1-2	TGTGCCAGCAGCTCCCCTCTGGCAGGGACTAACTATGGCTACACCTTC	CASSSPLAGTNYGYTF
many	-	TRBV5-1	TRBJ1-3	TGCGCCAGCAGCTGGGACAACTCTGGAAACACCATATATTTT	CASSWDNSGNTIYF
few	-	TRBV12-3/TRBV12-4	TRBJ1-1	TGTGCCAGCAGTTTAGTTCGCAGGGATCTGTGGAGCACTGAAGCTTTCTTT	CASSLVRRDLWSTEAFF
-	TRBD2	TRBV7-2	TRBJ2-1	TGTGCCAGCAGCTTAAAGGCGGGAGCGAACAATGAGCAGTTCTTC	CASSLKAGANNEQFF
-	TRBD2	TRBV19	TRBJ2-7	TGTGCCAGCGGAGCGGGATTCTCCTACGAGCAGTACTTC	CASGAGFSYEQYF
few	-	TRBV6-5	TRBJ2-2	TGTGCCAGCAGTTACAACATGCGGGTTGGGAACACCGGGGAGCTGTTTTTT	CASSYNMRVGNTGELFF
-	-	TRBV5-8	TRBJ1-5	TGTGCCAGCAGCTCAGGGGCCTCCCTGCCCCAGCATTTT	CASSSGASLPQHF
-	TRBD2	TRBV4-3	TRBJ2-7	TGCGCCAGCAGCGTCGGACTAGCGGGGACATACGAGCAGTACTTC	CASSVGLAGTYEQYF